The 4 T cell receptor beta chains given below trace back to one sample, sequenced in a study of long-term antiretroviral therapy in people with HIV (dated by TCRdb to between 2021 and 2023). The immunoSEQ hsTCRB v3.0 assay was used at survey level resolution to sequence the TRB variable region. TCRdb retrieved this table from immuneACCESS and kept in-frame rearrangements only. Not all clones are present; in checked studies, unresolved V genes account for under half, and no reason is known for the remainder. For this sample there are 25,000 to 30,000 clones; 80% to 95% appear just once. Approximately 4.3% of the sample is held by the ten biggest clonotypes. Sample: unsorted PBMCs, taken about 5.5 years after starting antiretroviral therapy. These receptors all stem from a woman between 40 and 50 years old with HIV.

CDR3 bases: TGCAGCGTTGAAGAGGGATCAGGGCCCCAGCATTTT. Protein sequence: CSVEEGSGPQHF. The chain employs TRBV29-1 and TRBJ1-5; no clear D gene. The CDR3 is 12 amino acids. Germline CDR1 SQVTM, CDR2 ANQGSEA. The V and J ends lost 0 bases and 9 bases respectively, with 9 bases between them.

This clone appeared a single time. The chain is built from TRBV19 and TRBJ1-2; the D gene is possibly TRBD1 (5 bases). The CDR3 length is 16 residues. The germline CDR1 and CDR2 sequences are LNHDA and SQIVND (reference sequence). The germline V and J ends were trimmed by 0 bases and 6 bases, with 17 bases remaining between them. Here the CDR3 reads CASSIDLRGLQNGYTF. Here the CDR3 DNA reads TGTGCCAGTAGTATAGATCTTCGGGGCTTGCAAAATGGCTACACCTTC.

The V and J genes are TRBV7-9 and TRBJ2-7; 13 nucleotides line up with TRBD2. V trimming: 3 bases; J trimming: 0 bases; junction bases outside the gene matches: 5. The CDR3 is made up of 17 amino acids. CDR1 and CDR2 (germline): SEHNR, FQNEAQ (reference sequence). CDR3 in amino acids: CASSLGLAGLSSYEQYF. CDR3 nucleotide sequence: TGTGCCAGCAGCTTGGGACTAGCGGGATTAAGCTCCTACGAGCAGTACTTC. Based on the CDR3 plus reference TRBV7-9 and TRBJ2-7, the full variable domain is DTGVSQNPRHKITKRGQNVTFRCDPISEHNRLYWYRQTLGQGPEFLTYFQNEAQLEKSRLLSDRFSAERPKGSFSTLEIQRTEQGDSAMYLCASSLGLAGLSSYEQYFGPGTRLTVT.

The chain couples TRBV7-2 to TRBJ1-5; D is possibly TRBD1 (6 bases). Germline loops: CDR1 SGHTA, CDR2 FQGNSA. Trimming pared 4 bases from V and 1 base from J, leaving 8 bases between. The CDR3 loop spans 14 amino acids. CDR3 DNA sequence: TGTGCCAGCAGCTACACAGGGAGCAATCAGCCCCAGCATTTT. Its protein product is CASSYTGSNQPQHF.